These T cell receptor beta chains were read from a single sample in a study of blood T cells in healthy people across ages. MiXCR, run by TCRdb on the 5' RACE reads, gives a single entry per CDR3 protein. The top ten clones hold 15% to 17% of a sample with about 650,000 distinct CDR3 sequences, about 30% of them seen once. Sample: blood. These receptors all come from a woman older than 75 in good health. Each CDR3 is given with its conserved first and last residue. The order of the fields is clone size, V gene, D gene, J gene, CDR3 protein, CDR3 DNA. The D gene is left open where the match is weak. A row's size may be missing; if present it is once, few, many or a size class.

>-|TRBV27|-|TRBJ2-5
CATSDSSLKTQYF
TGTGCCACTTCGGACAGTAGTCTAAAGACCCAGTACTTC
>few|TRBV19|-|TRBJ2-3
CASGPGPNTDTQYF
TGTGCCAGTGGCCCAGGTCCCAACACAGATACGCAGTATTTT
>-|TRBV2|-|TRBJ2-5
CASRTVRETQYF
TGTGCCAGCAGGACAGTGAGAGAGACCCAGTACTTC
>many|TRBV4-2|TRBD1|TRBJ1-5
CASSHGTVSQPQHF
TGTGCCAGCAGTCACGGGACAGTCAGTCAGCCCCAGCATTTT
>-|TRBV6-5|-|TRBJ2-5
CASSYGGWETQYF
TGTGCCAGCAGTTACGGCGGGTGGGAGACCCAGTACTTC
>many|TRBV5-1|-|TRBJ2-5
CASSLESSGETQYF
TGCGCCAGCAGCTTGGAGTCTTCGGGAGAGACCCAGTACTTC
>many|TRBV6-2/TRBV6-3|-|TRBJ2-7
CASSSNPGLSYEQYF
TGTGCCAGCAGCTCCAACCCCGGGCTCTCCTACGAGCAGTACTTC
>-|TRBV7-6|-|TRBJ1-5
CASSYGPRRIGNQPQHF
TGTGCCAGCAGCTACGGTCCCAGACGTATAGGCAATCAGCCCCAGCATTTT
>-|TRBV7-9|TRBD1|TRBJ1-2
CASSLDRGTGTYGYTF
TGTGCCAGCAGCTTGGACAGGGGGACCGGGACATATGGCTACACCTTC
>many|TRBV20-1|-|TRBJ2-5
CSVPRRGGETQYF
TGCAGTGTCCCCCGCCGAGGGGGAGAGACCCAGTACTTC
>many|TRBV24-1|-|TRBJ2-7
CATSDRGTVYEQYF
TGTGCCACCAGTGACCGCGGGACAGTCTACGAGCAGTACTTC
>many|TRBV6-1|-|TRBJ1-2
CASSPFPTGTTGVYGYTF
TGTGCCAGCAGCCCTTTCCCCACAGGCACAACGGGGGTCTATGGCTACACCTTC
>-|TRBV11-2|TRBD2|TRBJ2-5
CASSLGTSNQETQYF
TGTGCCAGCAGCTTAGGGACTAGCAACCAAGAGACCCAGTACTTC
>many|TRBV29-1|-|TRBJ2-6
CSATTGISGANVLTF
TGCAGCGCCACAACAGGGATCTCTGGGGCCAACGTCCTGACTTTC
>many|TRBV9|TRBD1|TRBJ2-7
CASSDGQGASEQYF
TGTGCCAGCAGCGACGGACAGGGGGCTAGCGAGCAGTACTTC
>-|TRBV5-1|-|TRBJ2-7
CASTYGDLSYEQYF
TGCGCCAGCACCTATGGGGATCTCTCCTACGAGCAGTACTTC
>many|TRBV20-1|-|TRBJ1-5
CSARSGFFNQPQHF
TGCAGTGCTAGATCGGGCTTCTTCAATCAGCCCCAGCATTTT
>many|TRBV6-1|TRBD2|TRBJ2-5
CASSEDTGGGETQYF
TGTGCCAGCAGTGAAGATACGGGGGGAGGTGAGACCCAGTACTTC
>-|TRBV11-2|-|TRBJ1-4
CASIRSTWGEKLFF
TGTGCCAGCATCCGATCCACATGGGGAGAAAAACTGTTTTTT
>few|TRBV20-1|-|TRBJ2-1
CSARDLSSYNEQFF
TGCAGTGCGCGGGACCTCAGCTCCTACAATGAGCAGTTCTTC
>many|TRBV6-1|TRBD1|TRBJ2-1
CASGRQGSVEQFF
TGTGCCAGCGGGCGACAGGGGTCGGTGGAGCAGTTCTTC
>-|TRBV5-1|TRBD1|TRBJ2-7
CARNRDRGNHEQYF
TGTGCCCGCAACCGGGACAGGGGGAATCACGAGCAGTACTTC
>-|TRBV5-5|-|TRBJ1-1
CASSAYWGERGTEAFF
TGTGCCAGCAGCGCCTATTGGGGGGAGAGGGGGACTGAAGCTTTCTTT
>many|TRBV6-6|-|TRBJ2-1
CASSYRQAPNEQFF
TGTGCCAGCAGTTACAGACAGGCCCCCAATGAGCAGTTCTTC
>many|TRBV7-6|-|TRBJ2-1
CASSLSPRGEQFF
TGTGCCAGCAGCTTAAGTCCAAGGGGTGAGCAGTTCTTC
>-|TRBV18|TRBD2|TRBJ2-7
CASSPGTSLYEQYF
TGTGCCAGCTCACCCGGGACTAGCTTGTACGAGCAGTACTTC
>-|TRBV7-9|-|TRBJ2-3
CASSLNGRTDTQYF
TGTGCCAGCAGCTTAAACGGCCGCACAGATACGCAGTATTTT
>many|TRBV6-1|-|TRBJ2-5
CASSERRDTSGEYF
TGTGCCAGCAGTGAACGGCGGGACACCTCCGGGGAGTACTTC
>-|TRBV6-2/TRBV6-3|-|TRBJ2-3
CASSYSFGGGADTQYF
TGTGCCAGCAGTTACTCGTTTGGTGGGGGGGCGGATACGCAGTATTTT
>many|TRBV9|-|TRBJ2-1
CASSVGSGSYNEQFF
TGTGCCAGCAGCGTAGGAAGCGGTTCCTACAATGAGCAGTTCTTC
>-|TRBV7-2|TRBD2|TRBJ2-3
CASNSGVSTDTQYF
TGTGCCAGCAATAGCGGGGTCAGCACAGATACGCAGTATTTT
>many|TRBV7-3|-|TRBJ2-3
CASSQGLFTDTQYF
TGTGCCAGCAGCCAGGGACTTTTCACAGATACGCAGTATTTT
>few|TRBV7-2|-|TRBJ1-1
CASSSGTIHAATEAFF
TGTGCCAGCAGCTCCGGGACAATTCATGCGGCCACTGAAGCTTTCTTT
>many|TRBV20-1|TRBD2|TRBJ2-3
CSARAPGLGNTDTQYF
TGCAGTGCTAGAGCCCCGGGACTAGGAAACACAGATACGCAGTATTTT
>-|TRBV5-1|TRBD1|TRBJ1-6
CASSLAGQGESPLHF
TGCGCCAGCAGCTTGGCCGGACAGGGAGAATCACCCCTCCACTTT
>-|TRBV12-3/TRBV12-4|TRBD1|TRBJ2-3
CASSPGTGGADAQYF
TGTGCCAGCAGCCCCGGGACAGGGGGAGCAGATGCGCAGTATTTT
>many|TRBV20-1|TRBD2|TRBJ2-2
CSAYSGGADGELFF
TGCAGTGCTTATAGCGGGGGGGCGGACGGGGAGCTGTTTTTT
>-|TRBV6-2/TRBV6-3|TRBD1|TRBJ2-2
CASSLYGTGNTGELFF
TGTGCCAGCAGTTTATACGGGACAGGGAACACCGGGGAGCTGTTTTTT
>many|TRBV7-2|TRBD2|TRBJ2-3
CASSSQGLVEDTQYF
TGTGCCAGCAGCTCCCAGGGACTAGTTGAAGATACGCAGTATTTT
>many|TRBV20-1|TRBD1|TRBJ2-7
CSAYATGSSYEQYF
TGCAGTGCTTATGCGACAGGGAGCTCCTACGAGCAGTACTTC
>-|TRBV4-1|-|TRBJ1-3
CASSQGGGANSGNTIYF
TGCGCCAGCAGCCAAGGGGGCGGGGCCAACTCTGGAAACACCATATATTTT